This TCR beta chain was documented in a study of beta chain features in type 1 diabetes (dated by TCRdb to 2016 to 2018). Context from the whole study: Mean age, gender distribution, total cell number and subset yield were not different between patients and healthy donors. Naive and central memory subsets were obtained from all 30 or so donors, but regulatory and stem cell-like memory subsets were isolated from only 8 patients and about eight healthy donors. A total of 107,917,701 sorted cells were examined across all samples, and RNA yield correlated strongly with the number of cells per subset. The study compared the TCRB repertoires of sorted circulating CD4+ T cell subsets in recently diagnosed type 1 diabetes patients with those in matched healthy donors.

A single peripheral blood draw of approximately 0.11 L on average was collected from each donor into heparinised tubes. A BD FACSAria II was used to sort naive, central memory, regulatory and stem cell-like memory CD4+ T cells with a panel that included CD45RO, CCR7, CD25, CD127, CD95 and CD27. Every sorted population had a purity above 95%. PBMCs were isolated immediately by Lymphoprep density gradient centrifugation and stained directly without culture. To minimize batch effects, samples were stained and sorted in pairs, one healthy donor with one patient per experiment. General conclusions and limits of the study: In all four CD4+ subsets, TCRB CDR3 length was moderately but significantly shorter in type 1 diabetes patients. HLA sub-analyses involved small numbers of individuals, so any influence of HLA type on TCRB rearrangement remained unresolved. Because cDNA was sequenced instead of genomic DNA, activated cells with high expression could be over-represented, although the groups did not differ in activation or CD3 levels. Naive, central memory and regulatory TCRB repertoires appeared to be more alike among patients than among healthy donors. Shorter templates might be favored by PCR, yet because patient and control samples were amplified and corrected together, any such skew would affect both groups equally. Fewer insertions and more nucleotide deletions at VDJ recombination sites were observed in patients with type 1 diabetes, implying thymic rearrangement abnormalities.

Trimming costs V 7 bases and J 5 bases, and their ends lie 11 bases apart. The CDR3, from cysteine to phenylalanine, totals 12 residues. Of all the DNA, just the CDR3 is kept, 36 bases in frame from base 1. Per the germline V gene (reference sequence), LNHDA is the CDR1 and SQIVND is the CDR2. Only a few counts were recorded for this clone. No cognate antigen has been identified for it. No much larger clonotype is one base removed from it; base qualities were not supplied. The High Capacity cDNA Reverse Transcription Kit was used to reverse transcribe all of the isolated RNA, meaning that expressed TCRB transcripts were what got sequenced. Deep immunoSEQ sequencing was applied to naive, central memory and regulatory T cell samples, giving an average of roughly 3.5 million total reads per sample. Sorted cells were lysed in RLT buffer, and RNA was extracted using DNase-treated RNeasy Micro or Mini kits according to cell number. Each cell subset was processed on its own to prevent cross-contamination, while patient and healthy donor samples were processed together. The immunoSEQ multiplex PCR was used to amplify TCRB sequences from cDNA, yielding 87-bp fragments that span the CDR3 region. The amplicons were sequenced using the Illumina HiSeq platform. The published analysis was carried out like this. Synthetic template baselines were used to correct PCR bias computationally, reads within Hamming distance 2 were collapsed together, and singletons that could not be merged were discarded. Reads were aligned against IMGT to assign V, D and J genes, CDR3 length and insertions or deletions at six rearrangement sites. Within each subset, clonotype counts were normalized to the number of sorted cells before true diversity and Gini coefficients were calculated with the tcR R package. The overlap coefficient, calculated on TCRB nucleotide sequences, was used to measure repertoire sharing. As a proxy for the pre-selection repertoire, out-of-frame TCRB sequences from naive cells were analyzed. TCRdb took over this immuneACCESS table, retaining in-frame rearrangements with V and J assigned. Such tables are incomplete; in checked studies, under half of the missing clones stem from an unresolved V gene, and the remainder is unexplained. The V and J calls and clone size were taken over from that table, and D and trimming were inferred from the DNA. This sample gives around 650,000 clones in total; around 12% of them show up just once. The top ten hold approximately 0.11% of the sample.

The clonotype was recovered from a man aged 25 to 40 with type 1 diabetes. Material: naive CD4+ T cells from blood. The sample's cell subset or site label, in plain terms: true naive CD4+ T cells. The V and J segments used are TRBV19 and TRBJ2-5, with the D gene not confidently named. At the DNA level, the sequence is TGTGCCAGTACCACGTATGGGGAGACCCAGTACTTC. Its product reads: CASTTYGETQYF.